Listed below are T cell receptor beta chains from one sample, sequenced in a study of blood T cell repertoires in COVID-19. This table comes from immunoSEQ multiplex PCR, and its TCRdb copy is limited to in-frame clones, with some not included. The table has 200,000 to 300,000 clones, approximately 86% seen once; the top ten hold over 4%. Sequenced input: peripheral blood. These receptors all stem from a woman aged 60-70 years with COVID-19, enrolled during active disease. Both conserved end residues are part of each CDR3. D genes are given only for firm matches. Some rows mark clone size as missing; the rest say once, few, many or name a class of expanded clone.

>TRBV24-1|.|.|TRBJ2-3
TGTGCCACCAGTGATCCCGGTGGGGCGGAGTTAGCGCAGTATTTT
CATSDPGGAELAQYF
>TRBV5-1|TRBD1|once|TRBJ1-3
TGCGCCAGCAGTTTGGACAGGGGGCGAATCTCTGGAAACACCATATATTTT
CASSLDRGRISGNTIYF
>TRBV11-1|TRBD2|.|TRBJ2-1
TGTGCCAGCAGCAACACCGGGACTAGCGGGAGTAAAACGCAGTTCTTC
CASSNTGTSGSKTQFF
>TRBV30|TRBD1|.|TRBJ2-5
TGTGCCTGGAGTGTATCGAGGGGGCAGGAGACCCAGTACTTC
CAWSVSRGQETQYF
>TRBV27|TRBD2|.|TRBJ2-1
TGTGCCAGCAGTGGGGGACTAGCGGGAGGCAATGAGCAGTTCTTC
CASSGGLAGGNEQFF
>TRBV30|TRBD1|.|TRBJ1-4
TGTGCCTGGAGGTCAGGGGGCTCCAATGAAAAACTGTTTTTT
CAWRSGGSNEKLFF
>TRBV19|.|once|TRBJ2-5
TGTGCCAGTAGTATTACAACCCAAGAGACCCAGTACTTC
CASSITTQETQYF
>TRBV6-5|.|.|TRBJ2-3
TGTGCCAGCAGAGAGGCGGGATCTGCAGATACGCAGTATTTT
CASREAGSADTQYF
>TRBV30|TRBD1|.|TRBJ2-7
TGTGCCTGGAGTGTACGACTTTGGGACAGGGATTCGGAGGTCTACGAGCAGTACTTC
CAWSVRLWDRDSEVYEQYF
>TRBV19|TRBD1|.|TRBJ1-4
TGTGCCAGTAGCTCCGGGACAGGCCTTGAAAAACTGTTTTTT
CASSSGTGLEKLFF
>TRBV5-6|.|.|TRBJ2-3
TGTGCCAGCAGTTCAGGGGTCTTCACAGATACGCAGTATTTT
CASSSGVFTDTQYF
>TRBV29-1|.|.|TRBJ2-3
TGCAGCGCCGAGCGAATCCGCACAGATACGCAGTATTTT
CSAERIRTDTQYF
>TRBV28|.|few|TRBJ2-5
TGTGCCACCATGACAGTCCCTGTGGGAGAGACCCAGTACTTC
CATMTVPVGETQYF
>TRBV19|.|.|TRBJ2-4
TGTGCCAGTAGTTCGGCGGACTTAGCCAAAAACATTCAGTACTTC
CASSSADLAKNIQYF
>TRBV5-1|TRBD2|.|TRBJ2-1
TGCGCCAGCAGCCGAGGGCCTAGCGGGAGTGGTAATGAGCAGTTCTTC
CASSRGPSGSGNEQFF
>TRBV2|TRBD1|.|TRBJ2-7
TGTGCCAGCATTTCCAGGGACAGGGCCGAGCAGTACTTC
CASISRDRAEQYF
>TRBV11-1|.|.|TRBJ1-1
TGTGCCAGCAGACGAACCGGGACAGAAGCTTTCTTT
CASRRTGTEAFF
>TRBV6-1|TRBD2|.|TRBJ2-3
TGTGCCAGCAGTGAGAGCGGGAGAGATACGCAGTATTTT
CASSESGRDTQYF
>TRBV5-3|TRBD2|.|TRBJ2-6
TGTGCCAGGGCAGAGCGGGAGATGACAGGCGGGGCCAACGTCCTGACTTTC
CARAEREMTGGANVLTF
>TRBV19|.|.|TRBJ2-7
TGTGCCAGTAGTATAGACGGCGGCAGCTACGAGCAGTACTTC
CASSIDGGSYEQYF
>TRBV10-1|.|.|TRBJ2-5
TGCGCCAGCAGTGAGTCGTCCCGGGAATGGGGGACCCAGTACTTC
CASSESSREWGTQYF
>TRBV3-1/TRBV3-2|TRBD2|few|TRBJ2-3
TGTGCCAGCAGCCCCTGGGGACTAGCGGGATACACAGATACGCAGTATTTT
CASSPWGLAGYTDTQYF
>TRBV30|TRBD1|.|TRBJ2-3
TGTGCCTGGAGTGTACAGGGGCTGGGGACAGATACGCAGTATTTT
CAWSVQGLGTDTQYF
>TRBV5-4|.|.|TRBJ1-1
TGTGCCAGCAGCTTTCCCGGGGTGAACACTGAAGCTTTCTTT
CASSFPGVNTEAFF
>TRBV5-5|.|.|TRBJ1-1
TGTGCCAGCAGCCCTAGACTTAGCCCGAACACTGAAGCTTTCTTT
CASSPRLSPNTEAFF
>TRBV27|TRBD1|few|TRBJ2-1
TGTGCCAGCAGTACCGGGACAGGAGTTTACAATGAGCAGTTCTTC
CASSTGTGVYNEQFF
>TRBV11-2|.|.|TRBJ2-4
TGTGCCAGCAGCTTTAGAAGGGGGACAAGAAACATTCAGTACTTC
CASSFRRGTRNIQYF
>TRBV6-2/TRBV6-3|.|.|TRBJ1-2
TGTGCCAGCAGTTACAATACCAGACCACCCTTCGGGAATGGCTACACCTTC
CASSYNTRPPFGNGYTF
>TRBV10-3|TRBD2|.|TRBJ2-3
TGTGCCATCAGTGAGACTAGCGGGTCCCCTAGCACAGATACGCAGTATTTT
CAISETSGSPSTDTQYF
>TRBV11-2|.|.|TRBJ2-7
TGTGCCAGCAGCTTAGATTCCAGCTACGAGCAGTACTTC
CASSLDSSYEQYF
>TRBV5-3|TRBD1|.|TRBJ1-2
TGTGCCAGAAGCGTAAATGACAGGGCAAGGGGCTACACCTTC
CARSVNDRARGYTF
>TRBV10-3|.|.|TRBJ1-6
TGTGCCATCGGGAGCTCCTATAATTCACCCCTCCACTTT
CAIGSSYNSPLHF
>TRBV5-1|TRBD2|.|TRBJ2-7
TGCGCCAGCAGCTTGGCCGGACTAGCGGGAGAGTCCTACGAGCAGTACTTC
CASSLAGLAGESYEQYF
>TRBV6-6|.|once|TRBJ1-3
TGTGCCAGCAGCAACTCTGGAAACACCATATATTTT
CASSNSGNTIYF
>TRBV7-8|.|.|TRBJ1-6
TGTGCCAGCAGCTACCCGACAGGACGAGACTATAATTCACCCCTCCACTTT
CASSYPTGRDYNSPLHF
>TRBV9|TRBD1|.|TRBJ1-2
TGTGCCAGCAGCGTTGGACAGGGAGGCTATGGCTACACCTTC
CASSVGQGGYGYTF
>TRBV7-2|TRBD2|few|TRBJ2-1
TGTGCCAGCAGCTTAATGGGCGGCGGGAGCAGGTACAATGAGCAGTTCTTC
CASSLMGGGSRYNEQFF
>TRBV5-1|.|.|TRBJ1-1
TGCGCCAGCAGCGGAGGGACGCAAACGAACACTGAAGCTTTCTTT
CASSGGTQTNTEAFF
>TRBV5-4|.|.|TRBJ1-1
TGTGCCAGCACCCGAGGTGGTCCGAACACTGAAGCTTTCTTT
CASTRGGPNTEAFF
>TRBV9|.|.|TRBJ1-1
TGTGCCAGCAGCGTAGAATGGGGCACGAACACTGAAGCTTTCTTT
CASSVEWGTNTEAFF
>TRBV4-3|TRBD2|once|TRBJ2-7
TGCGCCAGCAGCCAAGATGGCGGGAGGGAGCAGTACTTC
CASSQDGGREQYF
>TRBV27|TRBD2|once|TRBJ2-1
TGTGCCAGCAGTTTTGGGACTAGCATCGATGAGCAGTTCTTC
CASSFGTSIDEQFF
>TRBV3-1/TRBV3-2|.|.|TRBJ2-7
TGTGCCAGCAGTTTCCGGGACAACGAGCAGTACTTC
CASSFRDNEQYF
>TRBV12-3/TRBV12-4|.|.|TRBJ2-7
TGTGCCAGCAGTTTAAATACCTACGAGCAGTACTTC
CASSLNTYEQYF
>TRBV5-1|.|.|TRBJ2-3
TGCGCCAGCAGCTTTGGACAGATAACAGATACGCAGTATTTT
CASSFGQITDTQYF
>TRBV7-3|TRBD1|.|TRBJ1-1
TGTGCCAGCAGCTTCAGGGGGCCCGGCACTGAAGCTTTCTTT
CASSFRGPGTEAFF
>TRBV18|.|.|TRBJ1-1
TGTGCCAGCTCACCACTGGCGGGACCGGGGGACACTGAAGCTTTCTTT
CASSPLAGPGDTEAFF
>TRBV9|TRBD2|.|TRBJ2-1
TGTGCCAGCAGCGGGGGACTAGCGGGATTCAATGAGCAGTTCTTC
CASSGGLAGFNEQFF
>TRBV6-4|TRBD2|.|TRBJ2-1
TGTGCCAGCAGGCGGACTAGCGGAGACAATGAGCAGTTCTTC
CASRRTSGDNEQFF
>TRBV5-1|.|.|TRBJ2-1
TGCGCCAGCAGCCGTGAGTCCCCCTCCTACAATGAGCAGTTCTTC
CASSRESPSYNEQFF
>TRBV14|.|.|TRBJ1-1
TGTGCCAGCAGCCAAGGGCCCCAGTTCACTATGAACACTGAAGCTTTCTTT
CASSQGPQFTMNTEAFF
>TRBV5-1|TRBD1|.|TRBJ1-6
TGCGCCAGCAGCTTGGGACAGGGGCGAAATTCACCCCTCCACTTT
CASSLGQGRNSPLHF
>TRBV5-4|TRBD2|.|TRBJ2-1
TGTGCCAGCAGCGCGGGACTAGCGGGAGGTCACTCCTACAATGAGCAGTTCTTC
CASSAGLAGGHSYNEQFF